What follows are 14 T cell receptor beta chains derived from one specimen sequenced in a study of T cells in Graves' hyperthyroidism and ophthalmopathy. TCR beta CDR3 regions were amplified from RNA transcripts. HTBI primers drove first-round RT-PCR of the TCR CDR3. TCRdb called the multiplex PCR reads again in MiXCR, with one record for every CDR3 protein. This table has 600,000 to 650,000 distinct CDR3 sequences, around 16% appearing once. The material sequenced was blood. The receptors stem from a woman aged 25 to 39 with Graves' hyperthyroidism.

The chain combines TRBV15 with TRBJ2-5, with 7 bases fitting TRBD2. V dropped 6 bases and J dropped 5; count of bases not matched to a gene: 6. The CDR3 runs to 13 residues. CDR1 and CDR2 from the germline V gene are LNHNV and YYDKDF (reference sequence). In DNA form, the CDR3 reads TGTGCCACCAGGGCGGGAGTAGTGGAGACCCAGTACTTC. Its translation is CATRAGVVETQYF.

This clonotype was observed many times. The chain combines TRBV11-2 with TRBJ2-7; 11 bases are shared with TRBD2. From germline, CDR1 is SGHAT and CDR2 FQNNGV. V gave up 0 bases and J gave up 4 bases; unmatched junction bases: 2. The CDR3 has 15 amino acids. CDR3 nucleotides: TGTGCCAGCAGCTTAGAGTCTAGCGGGAGGTACGAGCAGTACTTC. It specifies CASSLESSGRYEQYF.

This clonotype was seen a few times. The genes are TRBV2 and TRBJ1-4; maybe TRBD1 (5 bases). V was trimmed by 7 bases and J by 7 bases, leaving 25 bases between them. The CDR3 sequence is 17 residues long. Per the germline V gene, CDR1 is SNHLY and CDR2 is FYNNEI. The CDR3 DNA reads TGTGCCAGCAATTTGATCCGGGGCGGGGGTTTGAGTGAAAAACTGTTTTTT. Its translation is CASNLIRGGGLSEKLFF.

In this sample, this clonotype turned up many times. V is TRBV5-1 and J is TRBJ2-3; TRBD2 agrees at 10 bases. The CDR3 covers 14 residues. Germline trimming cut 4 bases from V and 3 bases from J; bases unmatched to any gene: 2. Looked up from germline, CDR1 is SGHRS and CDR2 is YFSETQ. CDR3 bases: TGCGCCAGCAGCGGGACTAGCGAAACAGATACGCAGTATTTT. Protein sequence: CASSGTSETDTQYF.

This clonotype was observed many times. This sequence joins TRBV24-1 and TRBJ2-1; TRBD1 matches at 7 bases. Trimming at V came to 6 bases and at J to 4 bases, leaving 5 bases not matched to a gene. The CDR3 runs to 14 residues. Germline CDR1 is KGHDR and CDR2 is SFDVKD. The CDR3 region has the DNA TGTGCCACCAGTCGGACAGGAACTTACAATGAGCAGTTCTTC. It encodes CATSRTGTYNEQFF.

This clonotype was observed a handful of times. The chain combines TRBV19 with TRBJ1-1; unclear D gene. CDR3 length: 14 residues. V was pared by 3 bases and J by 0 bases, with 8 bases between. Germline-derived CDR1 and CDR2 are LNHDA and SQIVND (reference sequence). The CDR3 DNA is TGTGCCAGTAGTATCGGGAACATGAACACTGAAGCTTTCTTT. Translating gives CASSIGNMNTEAFF.

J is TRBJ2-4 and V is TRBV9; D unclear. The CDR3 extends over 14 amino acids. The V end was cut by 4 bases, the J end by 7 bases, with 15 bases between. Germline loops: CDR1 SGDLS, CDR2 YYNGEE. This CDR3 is CASSPRPFGNIQYF. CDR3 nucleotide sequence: TGTGCCAGCAGCCCCAGACCCTTCGGGAACATTCAGTACTTC.

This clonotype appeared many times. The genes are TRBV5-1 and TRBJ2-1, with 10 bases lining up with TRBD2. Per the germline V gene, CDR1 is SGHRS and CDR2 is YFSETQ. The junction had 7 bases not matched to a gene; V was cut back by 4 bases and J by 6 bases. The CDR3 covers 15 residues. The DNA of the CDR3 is TGCGCCAGCAGCCGGACAGCGGGAGGGTCCAATGAGCAGTTCTTC. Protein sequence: CASSRTAGGSNEQFF.

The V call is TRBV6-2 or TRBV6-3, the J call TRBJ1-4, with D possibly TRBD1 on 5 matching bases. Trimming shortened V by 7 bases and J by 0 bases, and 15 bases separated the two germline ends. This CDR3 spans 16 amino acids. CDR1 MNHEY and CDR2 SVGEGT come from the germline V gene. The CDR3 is CASTNGTLATNEKLFF. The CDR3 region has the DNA TGTGCCAGCACTAACGGGACTCTGGCAACTAATGAAAAACTGTTTTTT.

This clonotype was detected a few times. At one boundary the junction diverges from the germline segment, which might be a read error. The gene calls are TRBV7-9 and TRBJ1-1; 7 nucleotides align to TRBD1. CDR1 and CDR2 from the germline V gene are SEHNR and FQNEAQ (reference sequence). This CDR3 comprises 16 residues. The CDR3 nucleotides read TGTGCCAGCAGCTCAGGGGACAGATTCTTTAACACTGAAGTTTTCTTT. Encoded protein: CASSSGDRFFNTEVFF.

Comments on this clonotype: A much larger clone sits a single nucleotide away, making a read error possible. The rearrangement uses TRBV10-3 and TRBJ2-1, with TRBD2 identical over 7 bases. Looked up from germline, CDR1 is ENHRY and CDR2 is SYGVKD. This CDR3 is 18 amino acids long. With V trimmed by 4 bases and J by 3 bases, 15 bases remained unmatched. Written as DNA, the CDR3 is TGTGCCATCAGTGCTTGGGTGAGGCTAGCGGACTTCTACAATGAGCAGTTCTTC. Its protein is CAISAWVRLADFYNEQFF.

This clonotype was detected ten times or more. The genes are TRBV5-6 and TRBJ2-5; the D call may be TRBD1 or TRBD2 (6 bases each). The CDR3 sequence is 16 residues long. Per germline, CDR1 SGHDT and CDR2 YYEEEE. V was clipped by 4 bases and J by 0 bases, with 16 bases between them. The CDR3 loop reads CASSPGGGTYQETQYF. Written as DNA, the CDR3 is TGTGCCAGCAGCCCCGGCGGCGGGACATACCAAGAGACCCAGTACTTC.

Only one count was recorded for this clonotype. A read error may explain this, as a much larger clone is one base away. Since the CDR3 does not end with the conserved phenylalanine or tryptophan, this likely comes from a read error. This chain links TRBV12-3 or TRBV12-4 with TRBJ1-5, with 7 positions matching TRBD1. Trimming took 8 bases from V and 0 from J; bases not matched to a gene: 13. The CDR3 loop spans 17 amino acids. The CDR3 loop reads CASGKGKTGPSNQPQHS. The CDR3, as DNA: TGTGCCAGCGGCAAGGGAAAGACAGGGCCTAGCAATCAGCCCCAGCATTCT.

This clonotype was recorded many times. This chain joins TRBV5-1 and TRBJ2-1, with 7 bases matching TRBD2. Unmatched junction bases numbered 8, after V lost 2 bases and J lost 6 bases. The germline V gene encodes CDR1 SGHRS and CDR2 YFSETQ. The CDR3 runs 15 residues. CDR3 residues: CASSFGGSFSNEQFF. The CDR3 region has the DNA TGCGCCAGCAGCTTCGGCGGGAGTTTCTCCAATGAGCAGTTCTTC.